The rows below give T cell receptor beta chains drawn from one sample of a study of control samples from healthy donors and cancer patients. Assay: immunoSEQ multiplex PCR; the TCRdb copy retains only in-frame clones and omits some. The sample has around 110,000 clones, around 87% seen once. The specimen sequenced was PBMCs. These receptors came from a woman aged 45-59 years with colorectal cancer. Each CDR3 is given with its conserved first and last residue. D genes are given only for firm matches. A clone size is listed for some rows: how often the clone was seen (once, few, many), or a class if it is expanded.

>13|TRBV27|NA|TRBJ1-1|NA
TGTGCCAGCAGCGTTACAGAGAACACTGAAGCTTTCTTT
CASSVTENTEAFF
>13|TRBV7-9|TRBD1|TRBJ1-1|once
TGTGCCAGCAGCCGACAGGGGACCACTGAAGCTTTCTTT
CASSRQGTTEAFF
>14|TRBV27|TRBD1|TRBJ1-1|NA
TGTGCCAGCACCGCAGGGGGCGCATACACTGAAGCTTTCTTT
CASTAGGAYTEAFF
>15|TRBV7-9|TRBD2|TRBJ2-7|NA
TGTGCCAGCAGCTTAGTGTCTAGCGGGTCCTACGAGCAGTACTTC
CASSLVSSGSYEQYF
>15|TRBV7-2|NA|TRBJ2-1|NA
TGTGCCAGCAGGACACAGGGGGGGGTCAGGAATGAGCAGTTCTTC
CASRTQGGVRNEQFF
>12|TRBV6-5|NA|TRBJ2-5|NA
TGTGCCAGCACAGCGGTTGGAGAGACCCAGTACTTC
CASTAVGETQYF
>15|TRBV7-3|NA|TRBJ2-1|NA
TGTGCCAGCTCCCCAGGGGGGGCGGGAGAGAATGAGCAGTTCTTC
CASSPGGAGENEQFF
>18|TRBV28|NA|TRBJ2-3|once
TGTGCCAGCAGTAGAGACCCGGTTCTACAGGGAAGGGCAGATACGCAGTATTTT
CASSRDPVLQGRADTQYF
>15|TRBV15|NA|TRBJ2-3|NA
TGTGCCACCAGCAGAGATGTTCTTCCGGCAGATACGCAGTATTTT
CATSRDVLPADTQYF
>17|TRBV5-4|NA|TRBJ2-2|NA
TGTGCCAGCAGCTTGGCCCCCGGGGGCGCGAACACCGGGGAGCTGTTTTTT
CASSLAPGGANTGELFF
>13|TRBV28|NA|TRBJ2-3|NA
TGTGCCAGCAGTTTCCCCAGCTCAGATACGCAGTATTTT
CASSFPSSDTQYF
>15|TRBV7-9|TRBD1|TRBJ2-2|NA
TGTGCCAGCAGCTTAGGGACAGGCTCAACCGGGGAGCTGTTTTTT
CASSLGTGSTGELFF
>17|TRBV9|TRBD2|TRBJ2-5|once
TGTGCCAGCAGCCGAACCCCGGGACTAGTGGGCGGAGAGACCCAGTACTTC
CASSRTPGLVGGETQYF
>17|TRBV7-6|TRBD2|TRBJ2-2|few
TGTGCCAGCAGCAGTATCAGGACTAGCGGCTACACCGAAGGGCTGTTTTTT
CASSSIRTSGYTEGLFF
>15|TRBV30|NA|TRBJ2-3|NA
TGTGCCTGGAGTGTCTTTTTTGGAGGTGCAGATACGCAGTATTTT
CAWSVFFGGADTQYF
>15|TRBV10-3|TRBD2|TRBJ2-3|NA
TGTGCCATCAGTGACCAGCGGGGGGGCACAGATACGCAGTATTTT
CAISDQRGGTDTQYF
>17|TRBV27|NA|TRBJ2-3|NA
TGTGCCAGCAGCCCCACGTTGGGTGGCCTTAATCTGTATACGCAGTATTTT
CASSPTLGGLNLYTQYF
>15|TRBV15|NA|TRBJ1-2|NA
TGTGCCACCAGCAGTCCTAAGGCCGCTTTGTGGGGCTACACCTTC
CATSSPKAALWGYTF
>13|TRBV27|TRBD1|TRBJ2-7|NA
TGTGCCAGCTCATGGGACAGCTCCTACGAGCAGTACTTC
CASSWDSSYEQYF
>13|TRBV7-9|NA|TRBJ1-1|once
TGTGCCAGCAGCTACCACCAAGACACTGAAGCTTTCTTT
CASSYHQDTEAFF
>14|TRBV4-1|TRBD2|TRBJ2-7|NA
TGCGCCAGCAAAGCACGGGAACTAGCGGACGAGCAGTACTTC
CASKARELADEQYF
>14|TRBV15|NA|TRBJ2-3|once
TGTGCCACCAGCAGAGTTAGGGGCACAGATACGCAGTATTTT
CATSRVRGTDTQYF
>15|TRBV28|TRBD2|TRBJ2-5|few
TGTGCCAGCAGTTTCCAGAGCGGGGGGCGGGAGACCCAGTACTTC
CASSFQSGGRETQYF
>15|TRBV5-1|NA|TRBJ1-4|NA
TGCGCCAGCAGCTTGGCGGGCAGGGCTGATGAAAAACTGTTTTTT
CASSLAGRADEKLFF
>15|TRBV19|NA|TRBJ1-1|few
TGTGCCAGTAGTCAACCTTCAGGGCTGAACACTGAAGCTTTCTTT
CASSQPSGLNTEAFF
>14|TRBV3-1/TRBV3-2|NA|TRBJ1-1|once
TGTGCCAGCAGCCAAGTAGGCAGAGTCACTGAAGCTTTCTTT
CASSQVGRVTEAFF
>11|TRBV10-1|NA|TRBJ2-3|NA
TGCGCCAGCAGTGAGTTAGATACGCAGTATTTT
CASSELDTQYF
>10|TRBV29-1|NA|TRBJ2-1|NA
TGCAGCGTGGCCAACAATGAGCAGTTCTTC
CSVANNEQFF
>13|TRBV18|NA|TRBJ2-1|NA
TGTGCCAGCTCCCCGAGTGGGAGGAATGAGCAGTTCTTC
CASSPSGRNEQFF
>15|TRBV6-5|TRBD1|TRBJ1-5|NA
TGTGCCAGCAGCCAACGGGGACAGCGAGATCAGCCCCAGCATTTT
CASSQRGQRDQPQHF
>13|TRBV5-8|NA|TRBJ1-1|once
TGTGCCACCGGCGGGCACATGAACACTGAAGCTTTCTTT
CATGGHMNTEAFF
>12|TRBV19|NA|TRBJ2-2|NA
TGTGCCAGTAGTAGAGAACCCGGGGAGCTGTTTTTT
CASSREPGELFF
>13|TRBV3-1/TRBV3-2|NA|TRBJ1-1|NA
TGTGCCAGCAGCCGTTCGAAAAGGACTGAAGCTTTCTTT
CASSRSKRTEAFF
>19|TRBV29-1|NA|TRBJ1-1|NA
TGCAGCGCCCACACTCCTCGGGGGAGCTTCAGTCAGACGAACACTGAAGCTTTCTTT
CSAHTPRGSFSQTNTEAFF
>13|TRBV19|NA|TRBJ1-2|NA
TGTGCCAGTAGTCGACAGGAACTCTATGGCTACACCTTC
CASSRQELYGYTF
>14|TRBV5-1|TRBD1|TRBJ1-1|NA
TGCGCCAGCACCCTCGGACAGGAGAACACTGAAGCTTTCTTT
CASTLGQENTEAFF
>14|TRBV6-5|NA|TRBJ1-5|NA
TGTGCCATCGAAGGATTGGACAGCAATCAGCCCCAGCATTTT
CAIEGLDSNQPQHF
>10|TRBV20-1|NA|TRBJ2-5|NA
TGCAGTGCTATTCGGGAGACCCAGTACTTC
CSAIRETQYF
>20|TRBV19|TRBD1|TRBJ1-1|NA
TGTGCCAGTAGTATCGGGTACCGGGACTTGCCAGGGGGTTTGAACACTGAAGCTTTCTTT
CASSIGYRDLPGGLNTEAFF
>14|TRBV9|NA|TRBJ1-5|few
TGTGCCAGCGGGGGGGCTGGGGGTACTCAGCCCCAGCATTTT
CASGGAGGTQPQHF
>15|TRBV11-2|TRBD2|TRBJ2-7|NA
TGTGCCAGCAGCCCGGGGGGGACTAGCGGGGGCGAGCAGTACTTC
CASSPGGTSGGEQYF
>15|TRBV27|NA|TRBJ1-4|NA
TGTGCCAGCAGACCTTCATGGGACCCTCCTGAAAAACTGTTTTTT
CASRPSWDPPEKLFF
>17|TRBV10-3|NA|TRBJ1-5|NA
TGTGCCATCAGTGAAAGTTCGGTTGCTTCAGGAAATCAGCCCCAGCATTTT
CAISESSVASGNQPQHF
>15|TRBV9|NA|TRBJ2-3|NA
TGTGCCAGCAGCGTAGGGGCAGGCCCGACAGATACGCAGTATTTT
CASSVGAGPTDTQYF
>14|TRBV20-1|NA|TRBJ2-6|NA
TGCAGTGCTAGTCCGGGGGTTGGGGCCAACGTCCTGACTTTC
CSASPGVGANVLTF
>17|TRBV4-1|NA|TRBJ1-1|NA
TGCGCCAGCAGCCAAGATCTTTCGGGATATCAGAACACTGAAGCTTTCTTT
CASSQDLSGYQNTEAFF
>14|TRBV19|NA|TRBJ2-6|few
TGTGCCAGTGTCCAGAGCTCTGGGGCCAACGTCCTGACTTTC
CASVQSSGANVLTF
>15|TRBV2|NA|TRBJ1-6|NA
TGTGCCAGCAGACTCGGACCCTCCAATAATTCACCCCTCCACTTT
CASRLGPSNNSPLHF
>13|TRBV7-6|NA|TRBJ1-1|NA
TGTGCCAGTGGCCTACGGCCGAACACTGAAGCTTTCTTT
CASGLRPNTEAFF
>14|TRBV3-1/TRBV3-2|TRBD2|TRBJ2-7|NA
TGTGCCAGCAGCCTCGGGAGGGCCGACTACGAGCAGTACTTC
CASSLGRADYEQYF
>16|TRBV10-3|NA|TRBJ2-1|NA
TGTGCCATCAGTGGGGAGCGGTTCTCAAGCAACAATGAGCAGTTCTTC
CAISGERFSSNNEQFF
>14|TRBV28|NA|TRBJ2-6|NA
TGTGCCAGCAACGTAGCCCCTGGGGCCAACGTCCTGACTTTC
CASNVAPGANVLTF
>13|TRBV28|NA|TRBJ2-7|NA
TGTGCCAGCAGTTTATTGGATACACGGGAGCAGTACTTC
CASSLLDTREQYF
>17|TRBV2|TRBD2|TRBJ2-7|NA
TGTGCCAGCAGGGATATTGGACTAGCGGGAGTCGATCACGAGCAGTACTTC
CASRDIGLAGVDHEQYF
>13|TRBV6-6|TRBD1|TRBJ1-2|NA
TGTGCCAGCAGTTACGGACAGGTCTATGGCTACACCTTC
CASSYGQVYGYTF
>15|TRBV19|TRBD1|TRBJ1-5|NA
TGTGCCACCAACGGGGGGACAGGGTTGGATCAGCCCCAGCATTTT
CATNGGTGLDQPQHF
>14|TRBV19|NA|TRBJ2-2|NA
TGTGCCAGTAACCCCTTCAGGGACACCGGGGAGCTGTTTTTT
CASNPFRDTGELFF
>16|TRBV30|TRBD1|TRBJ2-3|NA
TGTGCCTGGAGTGCAGGACAGGGATGGGTAACAGATACGCAGTATTTT
CAWSAGQGWVTDTQYF
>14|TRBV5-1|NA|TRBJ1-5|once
TGCGCCAGCAGCTTGGAGGATCTCAATCAGCCCCAGCATTTT
CASSLEDLNQPQHF
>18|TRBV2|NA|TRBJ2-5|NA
TGTGCCAGCAGTGTCGATGGGTTAAATCCGGGATCCCAAGAGACCCAGTACTTC
CASSVDGLNPGSQETQYF